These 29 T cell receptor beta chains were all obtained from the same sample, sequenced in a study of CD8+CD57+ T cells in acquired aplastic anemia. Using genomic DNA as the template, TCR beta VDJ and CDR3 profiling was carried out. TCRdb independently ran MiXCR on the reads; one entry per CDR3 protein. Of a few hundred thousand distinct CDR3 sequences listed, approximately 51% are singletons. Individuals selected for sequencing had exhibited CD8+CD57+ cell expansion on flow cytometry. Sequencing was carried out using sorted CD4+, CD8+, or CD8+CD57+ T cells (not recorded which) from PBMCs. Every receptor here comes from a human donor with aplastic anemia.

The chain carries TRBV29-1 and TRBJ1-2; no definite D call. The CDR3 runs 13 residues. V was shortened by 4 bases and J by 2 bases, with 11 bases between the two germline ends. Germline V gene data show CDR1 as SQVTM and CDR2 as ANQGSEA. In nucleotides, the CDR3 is TGCAGCGTTGGAGCAGGAATCAACTATGGCTACACCTTC. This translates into CSVGAGINYGYTF.

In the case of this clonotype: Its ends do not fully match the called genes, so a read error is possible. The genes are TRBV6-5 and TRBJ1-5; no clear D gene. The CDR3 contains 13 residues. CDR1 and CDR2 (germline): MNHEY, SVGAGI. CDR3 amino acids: CAISDAGNQPQHF. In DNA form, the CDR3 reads TGTGCCATCAGTGATGCCGGTAATCAGCCCCAGCATTTT.

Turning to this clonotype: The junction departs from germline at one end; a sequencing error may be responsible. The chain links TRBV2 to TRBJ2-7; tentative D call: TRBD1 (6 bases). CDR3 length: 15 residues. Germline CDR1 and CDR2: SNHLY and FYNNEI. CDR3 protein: CASSEQGSSSYEQNF. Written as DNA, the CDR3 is TGTGCCAGCAGTGAGCAGGGGTCGAGCTCCTACGAGCAGAACTTC.

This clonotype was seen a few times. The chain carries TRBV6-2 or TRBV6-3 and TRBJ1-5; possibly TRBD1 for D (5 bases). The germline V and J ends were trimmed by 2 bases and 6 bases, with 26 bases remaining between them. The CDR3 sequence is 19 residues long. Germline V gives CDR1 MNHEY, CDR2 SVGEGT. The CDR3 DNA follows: TGTGCCAGCAGTTACAAGGGAGTGGGGCGTAATAGGGAGGGTCAGCCCCAGCATTTT. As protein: CASSYKGVGRNREGQPQHF.

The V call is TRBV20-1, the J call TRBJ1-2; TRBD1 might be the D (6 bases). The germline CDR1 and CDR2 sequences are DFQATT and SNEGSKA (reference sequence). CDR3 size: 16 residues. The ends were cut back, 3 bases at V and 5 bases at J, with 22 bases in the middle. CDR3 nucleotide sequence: TGCAGTGCTAGTTCCAGTCCAGGGGTTGGCTCGTATGGCTACACCTTC. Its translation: CSASSSPGVGSYGYTF.

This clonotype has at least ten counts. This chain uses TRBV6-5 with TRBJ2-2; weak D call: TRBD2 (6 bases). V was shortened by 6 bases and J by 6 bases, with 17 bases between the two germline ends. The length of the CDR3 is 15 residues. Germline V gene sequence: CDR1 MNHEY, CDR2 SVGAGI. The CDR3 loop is CASRKVLGGAGELFF. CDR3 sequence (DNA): TGTGCCAGCAGGAAAGTACTGGGCGGGGCCGGGGAGCTGTTTTTT.

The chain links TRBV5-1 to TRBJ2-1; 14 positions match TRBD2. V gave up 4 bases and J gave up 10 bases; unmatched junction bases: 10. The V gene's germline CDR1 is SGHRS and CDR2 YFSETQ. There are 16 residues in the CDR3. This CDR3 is CASSAGLAGAIEEQFF. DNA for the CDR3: TGCGCCAGCAGCGCGGGACTAGCGGGGGCCATCGAGGAGCAGTTCTTC.

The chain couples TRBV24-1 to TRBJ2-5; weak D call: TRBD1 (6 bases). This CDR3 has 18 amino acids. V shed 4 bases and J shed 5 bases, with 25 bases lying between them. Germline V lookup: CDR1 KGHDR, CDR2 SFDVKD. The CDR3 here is CATSENQATTGLVETQYF. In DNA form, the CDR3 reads TGTGCCACCAGTGAAAATCAAGCTACAACAGGGTTGGTTGAGACCCAGTACTTC.

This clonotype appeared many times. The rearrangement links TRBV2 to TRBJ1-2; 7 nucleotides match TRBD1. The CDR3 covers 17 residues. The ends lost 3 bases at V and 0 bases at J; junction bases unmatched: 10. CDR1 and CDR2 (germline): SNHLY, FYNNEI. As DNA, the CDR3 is TGTGCCAGCAGTGAGGCCGGGACAGATTTTACTAACTATGGCTACACCTTC. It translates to CASSEAGTDFTNYGYTF.

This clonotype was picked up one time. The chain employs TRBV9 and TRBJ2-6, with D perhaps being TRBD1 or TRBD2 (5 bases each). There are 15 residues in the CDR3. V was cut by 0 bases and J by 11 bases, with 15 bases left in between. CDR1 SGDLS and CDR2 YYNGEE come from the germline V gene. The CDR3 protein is CASSVGGTGSYVLTF. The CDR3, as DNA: TGTGCCAGCAGCGTAGGGGGGACCGGCTCCTACGTCCTGACTTTC.

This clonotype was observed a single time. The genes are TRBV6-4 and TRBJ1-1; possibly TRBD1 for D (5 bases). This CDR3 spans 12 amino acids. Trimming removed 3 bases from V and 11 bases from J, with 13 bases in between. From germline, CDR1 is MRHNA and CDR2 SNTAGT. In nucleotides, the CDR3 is TGTGCCAGCAGTGAAGGGATAGGGGCGGCTTTCTTT. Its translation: CASSEGIGAAFF.

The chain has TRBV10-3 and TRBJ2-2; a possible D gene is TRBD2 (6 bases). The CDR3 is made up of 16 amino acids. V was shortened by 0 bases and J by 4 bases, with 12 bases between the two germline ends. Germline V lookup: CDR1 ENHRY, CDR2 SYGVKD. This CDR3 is CAISESRYGSTGELFF. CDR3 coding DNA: TGTGCCATCAGTGAGTCGAGGTACGGGAGCACCGGGGAGCTGTTTTTT.

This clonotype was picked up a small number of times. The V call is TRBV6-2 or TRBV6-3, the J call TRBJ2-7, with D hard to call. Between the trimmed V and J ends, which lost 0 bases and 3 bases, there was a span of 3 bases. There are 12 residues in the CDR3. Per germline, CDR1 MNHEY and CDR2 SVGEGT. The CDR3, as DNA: TGTGCCAGCAGTTACTCTATCTACGAGCAGTACTTC. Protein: CASSYSIYEQYF.

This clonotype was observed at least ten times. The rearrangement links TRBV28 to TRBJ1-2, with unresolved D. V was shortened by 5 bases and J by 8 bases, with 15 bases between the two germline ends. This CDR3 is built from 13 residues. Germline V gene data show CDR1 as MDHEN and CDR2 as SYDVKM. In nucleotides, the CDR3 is TGTGCCAGCAGTCCCCCTTTCCGTACGGGCTACACCTTC. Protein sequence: CASSPPFRTGYTF.

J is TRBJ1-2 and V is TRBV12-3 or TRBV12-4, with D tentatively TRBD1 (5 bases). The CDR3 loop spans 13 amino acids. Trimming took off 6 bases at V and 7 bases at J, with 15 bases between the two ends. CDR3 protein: CASSEHGGGGYTF. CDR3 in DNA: TGTGCCAGCAGCGAGCACGGGGGTGGTGGCTACACCTTC.

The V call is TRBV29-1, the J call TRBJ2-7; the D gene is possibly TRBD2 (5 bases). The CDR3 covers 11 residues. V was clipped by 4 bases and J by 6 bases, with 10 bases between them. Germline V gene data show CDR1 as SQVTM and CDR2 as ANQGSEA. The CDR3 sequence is CSVGGPLEQYF. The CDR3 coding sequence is TGCAGCGTTGGAGGGCCTCTCGAGCAGTACTTC.

The CDR3 region is CASSLTGGFGVQYF. As DNA, the CDR3 is TGTGCCAGCAGCTTAACGGGGGGTTTTGGTGTCCAGTACTTC. This chain uses TRBV7-6 with TRBJ2-5; 7 bases map to TRBD2. V was clipped by 2 bases and J by 10 bases; unmatched bases: 10. The CDR3 spans 14 residues. Germline values: CDR1 SGHVS, CDR2 FNYEAQ.

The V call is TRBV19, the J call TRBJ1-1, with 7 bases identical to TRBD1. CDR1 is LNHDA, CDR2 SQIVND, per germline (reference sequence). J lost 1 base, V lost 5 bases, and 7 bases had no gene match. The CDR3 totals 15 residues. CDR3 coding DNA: TGTGCCAGTAGTCCAAGGGGACAGAAGAACACTGAAGCTTTCTTT. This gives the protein CASSPRGQKNTEAFF.

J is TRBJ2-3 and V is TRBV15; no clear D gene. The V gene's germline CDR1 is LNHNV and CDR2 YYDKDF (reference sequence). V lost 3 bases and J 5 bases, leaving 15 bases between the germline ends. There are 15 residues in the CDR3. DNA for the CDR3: TGTGCCACCAGCAGCTTGTCCGCAGACGGAGATACGCAGTATTTT. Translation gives CATSSLSADGDTQYF.

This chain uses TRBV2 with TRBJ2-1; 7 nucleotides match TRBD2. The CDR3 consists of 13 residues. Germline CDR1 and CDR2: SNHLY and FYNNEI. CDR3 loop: CGNGTLADNEQFF. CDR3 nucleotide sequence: TGTGGCAACGGTACCCTAGCGGACAATGAGCAGTTCTTC.

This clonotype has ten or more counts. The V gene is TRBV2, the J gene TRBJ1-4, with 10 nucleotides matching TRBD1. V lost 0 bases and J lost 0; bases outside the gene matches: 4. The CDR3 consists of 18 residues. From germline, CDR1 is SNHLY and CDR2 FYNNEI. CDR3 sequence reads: CASSEALGQGATNEKLFF. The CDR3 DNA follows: TGTGCCAGCAGTGAAGCGCTCGGACAGGGGGCAACTAATGAAAAACTGTTTTTT.

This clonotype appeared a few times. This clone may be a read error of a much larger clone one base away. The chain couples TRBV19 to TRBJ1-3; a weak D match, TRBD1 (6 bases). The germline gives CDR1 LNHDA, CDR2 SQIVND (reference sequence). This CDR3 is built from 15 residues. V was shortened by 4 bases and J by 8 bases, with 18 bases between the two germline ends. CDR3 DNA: TGTGCCAGTAGTAAGAGGGCAGGGGAAAGGGACACCATATATTTT. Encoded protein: CASSKRAGERDTIYF.

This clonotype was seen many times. This CDR3 reads CASRYLDRTNTEAFF. For the CDR3, the DNA is TGTGCCAGCAGATATCTGGACAGGACGAACACTGAAGCTTTCTTT. The rearrangement joins TRBV5-6 to TRBJ1-1, with 7 nucleotides matching TRBD1. This CDR3 contains 15 residues. V was pared by 5 bases and J by 1 base, with 8 bases of the junction left unmatched. CDR1 is SGHDT and CDR2 is YYEEEE in the germline V gene.

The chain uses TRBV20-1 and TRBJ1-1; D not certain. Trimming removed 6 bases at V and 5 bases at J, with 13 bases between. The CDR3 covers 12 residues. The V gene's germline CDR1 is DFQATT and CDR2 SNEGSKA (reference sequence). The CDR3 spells CSAPSAGTEAFF. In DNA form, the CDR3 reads TGCAGTGCCCCTTCCGCGGGGACTGAAGCTTTCTTT.

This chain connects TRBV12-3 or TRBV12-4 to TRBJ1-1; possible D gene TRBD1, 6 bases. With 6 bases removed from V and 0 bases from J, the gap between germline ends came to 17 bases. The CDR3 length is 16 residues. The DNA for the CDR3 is TGTGCCAGCAGCTTGGCCGGGACACCTATGAACACTGAAGCTTTCTTT. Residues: CASSLAGTPMNTEAFF.

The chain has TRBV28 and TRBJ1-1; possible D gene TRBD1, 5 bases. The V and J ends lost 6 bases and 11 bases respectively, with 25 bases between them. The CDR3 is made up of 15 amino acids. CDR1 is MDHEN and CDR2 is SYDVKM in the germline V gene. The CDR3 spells CASSPLDQGPGGAFF. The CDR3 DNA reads TGTGCCAGCAGCCCATTGGACCAGGGCCCTGGAGGGGCTTTCTTT.

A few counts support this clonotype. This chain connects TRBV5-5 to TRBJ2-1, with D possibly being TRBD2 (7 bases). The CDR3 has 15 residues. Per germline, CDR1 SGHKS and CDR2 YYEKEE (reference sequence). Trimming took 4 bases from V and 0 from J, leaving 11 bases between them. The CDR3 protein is CASSRGGDSYNEQFF. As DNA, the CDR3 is TGTGCCAGCAGCCGAGGGGGGGACTCCTACAATGAGCAGTTCTTC.

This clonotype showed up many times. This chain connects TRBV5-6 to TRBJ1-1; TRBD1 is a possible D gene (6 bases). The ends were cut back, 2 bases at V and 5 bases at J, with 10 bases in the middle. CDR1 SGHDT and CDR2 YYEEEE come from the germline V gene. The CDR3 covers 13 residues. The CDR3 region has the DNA TGTGCCAGCAGCTTCCAGGGGCCAACTGAAGCTTTCTTT. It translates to CASSFQGPTEAFF.

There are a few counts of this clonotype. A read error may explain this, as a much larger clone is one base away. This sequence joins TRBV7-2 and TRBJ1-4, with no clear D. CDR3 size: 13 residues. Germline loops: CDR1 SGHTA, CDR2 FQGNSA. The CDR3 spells CASSSGINEKLLF. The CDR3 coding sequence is TGTGCCAGCAGCAGCGGGATTAATGAAAAACTGCTTTTT.